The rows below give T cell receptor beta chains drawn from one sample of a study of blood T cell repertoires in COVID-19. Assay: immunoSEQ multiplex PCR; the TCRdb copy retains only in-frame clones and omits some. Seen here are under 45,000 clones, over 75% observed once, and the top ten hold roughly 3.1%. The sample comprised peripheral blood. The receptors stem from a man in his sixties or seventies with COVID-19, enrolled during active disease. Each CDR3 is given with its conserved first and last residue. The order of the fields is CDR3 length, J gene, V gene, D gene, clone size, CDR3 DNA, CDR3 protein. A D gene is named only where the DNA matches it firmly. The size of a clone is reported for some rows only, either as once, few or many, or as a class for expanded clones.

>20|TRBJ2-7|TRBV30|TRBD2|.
TGTGCCTGGAGTGTCGTCTCTGGTAGCGGGAGCCTTCGGGGATCCTACGAGCAGTACTTC
CAWSVVSGSGSLRGSYEQYF
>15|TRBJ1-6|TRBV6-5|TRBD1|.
TGTGCCAGCAGTACAGGGGGCGCCACTAATTCACCCCTCCACTTT
CASSTGGATNSPLHF
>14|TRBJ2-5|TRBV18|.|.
TGTGCCAGCTCACCAGGGCAAAACCAAGAGACCCAGTACTTC
CASSPGQNQETQYF
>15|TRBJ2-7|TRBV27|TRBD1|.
TGTGCCAGCAGTTTATCGGACAGGGGAAGCTACGAGCAGTACTTC
CASSLSDRGSYEQYF
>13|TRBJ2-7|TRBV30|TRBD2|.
TGTGCCTGGACTAGCGGGACTCCTAGAGAGCAGTACTTC
CAWTSGTPREQYF
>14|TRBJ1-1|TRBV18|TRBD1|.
TGTGCCAGCTCACCCGGGACAGGGAACACTGAAGCTTTCTTT
CASSPGTGNTEAFF
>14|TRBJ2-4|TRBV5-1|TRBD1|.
TGCGCCAGCAGCTTGTCCCAGGGGGCTAACATTCAGTACTTC
CASSLSQGANIQYF
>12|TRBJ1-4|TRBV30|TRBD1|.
TGTGCCTGGGGGGGACAGGGTGGAAAACTGTTTTTT
CAWGGQGGKLFF
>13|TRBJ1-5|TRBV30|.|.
TGTGCCTGGAGTGCGCGGGGCCAACAGCCCCAGCATTTT
CAWSARGQQPQHF
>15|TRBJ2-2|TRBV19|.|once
TGTGCCAGTAGGCCGATTAGCGGGAACACCGGGGAGCTGTTTTTT
CASRPISGNTGELFF
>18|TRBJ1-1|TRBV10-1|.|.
TGCGCCAGCAGTGACTCAAATCGACTCTCCCCCTTAAACACTGAAGCTTTCTTT
CASSDSNRLSPLNTEAFF
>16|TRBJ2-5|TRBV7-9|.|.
TGTGCCAGCAGCCCTAGCCCTTCGTTCGTTGAAGAGACCCAGTACTTC
CASSPSPSFVEETQYF
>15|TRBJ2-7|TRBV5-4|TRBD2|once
TGTGCCAGCAGCTTGGATACGGGCGGGAGCGCCGAGCAGTACTTC
CASSLDTGGSAEQYF
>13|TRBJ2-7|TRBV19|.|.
TGTGCCAGTAGTATAGATGTTGAGTACGAGCAGTACTTC
CASSIDVEYEQYF
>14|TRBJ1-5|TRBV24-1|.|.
TGTGCCACCAGTGCTGCCAGGGACAATCAGCCCCAGCATTTT
CATSAARDNQPQHF
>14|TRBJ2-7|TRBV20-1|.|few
TGCAGTGCTAGTCTCGCAGGGTGGCCCTACGAGCAGTACTTC
CSASLAGWPYEQYF
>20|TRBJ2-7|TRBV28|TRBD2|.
TGTGCCAGCAGTTTAAACAGCCCACTAGGAGTAAGCGGGACTCGTTGGGAGCAGTACTTC
CASSLNSPLGVSGTRWEQYF
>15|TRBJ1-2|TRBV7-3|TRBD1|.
TGTGCCAGCAGCTTAATTGGGGGACAGGGCTATGGCTACACCTTC
CASSLIGGQGYGYTF
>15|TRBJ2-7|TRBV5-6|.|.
TGTGCCAGCAGCTCAACGGACAGATTCGGGAACGAGCAGTACTTC
CASSSTDRFGNEQYF
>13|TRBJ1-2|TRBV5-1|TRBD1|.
TGCGCCAGCACCCTGACAGGGGCCGACGGCTACACCTTC
CASTLTGADGYTF
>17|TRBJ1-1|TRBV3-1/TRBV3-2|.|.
TGTGCCAGCAGCCAAGCGCAACCGGGACACGCTTACACTGAAGCTTTCTTT
CASSQAQPGHAYTEAFF
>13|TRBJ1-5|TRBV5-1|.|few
TGCGCCAGCAGCTTGGACGGGAATCAGCCCCAGCATTTT
CASSLDGNQPQHF
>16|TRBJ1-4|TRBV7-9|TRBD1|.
TGTGCCAGCAGCTTTAGGGCAGGGGGAACTAATGAAAAACTGTTTTTT
CASSFRAGGTNEKLFF
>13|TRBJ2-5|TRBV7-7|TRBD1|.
TGTGCTAGCAGCTCGGACAGGGCCGGGACCCAGTACTTC
CASSSDRAGTQYF
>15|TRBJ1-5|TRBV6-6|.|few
TGTGCCAGCAGTTACACCGACAGGAGCGGACAGCCCCAGCATTTT
CASSYTDRSGQPQHF
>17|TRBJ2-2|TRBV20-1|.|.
TGCAGTGCTAGTACCTGGGGGCAGGTCGTAAACACCGGGGAGCTGTTTTTT
CSASTWGQVVNTGELFF
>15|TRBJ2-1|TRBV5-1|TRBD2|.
TGCGCCAGCAGCTTAACTAGCGGGAGGGTCGATGAGCAGTTCTTC
CASSLTSGRVDEQFF
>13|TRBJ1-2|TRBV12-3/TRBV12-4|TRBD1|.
TGTGCCAGCAGTCCGGGACAGGGATATGGCTACACCTTC
CASSPGQGYGYTF
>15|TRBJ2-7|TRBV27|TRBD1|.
TGTGCCAGCAGCGCCGGACAGGGATACGGGTACGAGCAGTACTTC
CASSAGQGYGYEQYF
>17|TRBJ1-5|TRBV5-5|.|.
TGTGCCAGCAGCTTGGCTTACCAATTACAGGGAGATCAGCCCCAGCATTTT
CASSLAYQLQGDQPQHF
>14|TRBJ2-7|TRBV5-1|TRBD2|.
TGCGCCAGCAGACTAGCGGGAGGGCCCTACGAGCAGTACTTC
CASRLAGGPYEQYF
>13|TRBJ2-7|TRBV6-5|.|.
TGTGCCATTTCACAGGTTCCGATCTACGAGCAGTACTTC
CAISQVPIYEQYF
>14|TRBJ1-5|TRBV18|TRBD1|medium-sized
TGTGCCAGCTCATCACAGGGGAGCAATCAGCCCCAGCATTTT
CASSSQGSNQPQHF
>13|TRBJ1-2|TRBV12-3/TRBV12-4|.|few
TGTGCCAGCAGCGTGGGAGGGTTCTATGGCTACACCTTC
CASSVGGFYGYTF
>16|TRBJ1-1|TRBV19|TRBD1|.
TGTGCCAGTAGATTACGGGACAGGGAGATGAACACTGAAGCTTTCTTT
CASRLRDREMNTEAFF
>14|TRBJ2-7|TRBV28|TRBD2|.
TGTGCCAGCAGACGCTTTGGCGGGAGCTACGAGCAGTACTTC
CASRRFGGSYEQYF
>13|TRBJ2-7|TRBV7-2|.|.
TGTGCCAGCAGCCCACTGCCCCCCTACGAGCAGTACTTC
CASSPLPPYEQYF
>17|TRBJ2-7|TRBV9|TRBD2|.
TGTGCCAGCAGCCCCCTAGCGGGCCAAACGGACTCCTACGAGCAGTACTTC
CASSPLAGQTDSYEQYF
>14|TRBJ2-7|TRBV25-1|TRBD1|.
TGTGCCAGCAGGGGACAGGGCCGTCTTCGCGAGCAGTACTTC
CASRGQGRLREQYF
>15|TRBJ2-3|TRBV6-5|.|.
TGTGCCAGCAGTAGACAGGATACTAGCACAGATACGCAGTATTTT
CASSRQDTSTDTQYF
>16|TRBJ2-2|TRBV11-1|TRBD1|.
TGTGCCAGCAGCTCTAGGACAGGGTATAACACCGGGGAGCTGTTTTTT
CASSSRTGYNTGELFF
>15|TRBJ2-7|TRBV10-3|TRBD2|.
TGTGCCATCAGCAGGGAGGGGCTAGGGTCCTACGAGCAGTACTTC
CAISREGLGSYEQYF
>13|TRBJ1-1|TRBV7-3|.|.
TGTGCCAGCAGCTTAATGAGGAACACTGAAGCTTTCTTT
CASSLMRNTEAFF
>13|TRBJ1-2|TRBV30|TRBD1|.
TGTGCCTGGAGCGTGACAGGGAACTATGGCTACACCTTC
CAWSVTGNYGYTF
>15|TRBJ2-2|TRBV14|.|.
TGTGCCAGCAGCCTAACAGGGTCGAACACCGGGGAGCTGTTTTTT
CASSLTGSNTGELFF
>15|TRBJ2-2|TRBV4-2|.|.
TGTGCCAGCAGCGTAAGCAGGGAGAACACCGGGGAGCTGTTTTTT
CASSVSRENTGELFF
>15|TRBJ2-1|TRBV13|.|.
TGTGCCAGCAGCAGTGGGGGCTCTAGCCCCGATGAGCAGTTCTTC
CASSSGGSSPDEQFF
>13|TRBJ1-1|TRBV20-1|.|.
TGCAGTGCTAGTAACGAAGGCAGAGGTGAAGCTTTCTTT
CSASNEGRGEAFF
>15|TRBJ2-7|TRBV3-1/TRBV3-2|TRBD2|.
TGTGCCAGCAGCCAAACTAGCGGGAGCTCCTACGAGCAGTACTTC
CASSQTSGSSYEQYF
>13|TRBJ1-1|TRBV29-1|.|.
TGCAGCGTTGGCGGCAGGGCAAACACTGAAGCTTTCTTT
CSVGGRANTEAFF
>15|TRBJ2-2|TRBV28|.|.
TGTGCCAGCAGTCCAACTAGAAAGAACACCGGGGAGCTGTTTTTT
CASSPTRKNTGELFF
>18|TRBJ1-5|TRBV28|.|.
TGTGCCAGCAGTTTACTCTCGTGGGGGGGACATCGTAATCAGCCCCAGCATTTT
CASSLLSWGGHRNQPQHF
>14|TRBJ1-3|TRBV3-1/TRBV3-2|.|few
TGTGCCAGCAGCCAAGGAGTTTCTGGAAACACCATATATTTT
CASSQGVSGNTIYF
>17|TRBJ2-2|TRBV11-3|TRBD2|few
TGTGCCAGCAGCAGCTCGCTTCTAGCGGACGTCACCGGGGAGCTGTTTTTT
CASSSSLLADVTGELFF
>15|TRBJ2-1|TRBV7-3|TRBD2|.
TGTGCCAGCAGCTTAGGAGCGGGATCATCGAATGAGCAGTTCTTC
CASSLGAGSSNEQFF
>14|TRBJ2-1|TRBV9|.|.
TGTGCCAGCAGCGTAAATGAGTGGAGCGATGAGCAGTTCTTC
CASSVNEWSDEQFF
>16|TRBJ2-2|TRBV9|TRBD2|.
TGTGCCAGCAGCGCCCAGGGACTAGCGTACACCGGGGAGCTGTTTTTT
CASSAQGLAYTGELFF